This entry lists 15 T cell receptor beta chains sequenced from one sample in a study of cytomegalovirus exposure and HLA in healthy donors. Primers included in the PCR were 60 Vbeta and 13 Jbeta primers. The repertoire was sequenced with immunoSEQ multiplex PCR; TCRdb's copy has only in-frame clones and lacks some. In the table there are a few hundred thousand clones, approximately 80% of which are singletons. The source material was PBMCs. Receptors originate from a girl aged 2-10 years in good health and CMV-seronegative.

The V call is TRBV4-2, the J call TRBJ2-2, with 8 bases matching TRBD1. This CDR3 is 14 amino acids long. The V gene's germline CDR1 is LGHNA and CDR2 YNFKEQ. V shed 1 base, J shed 7 bases, and the junction held 2 bases outside the gene matches. In DNA form, the CDR3 reads TGTGCCAGCAGCCAAGGGACAGGGAACGGGGAGCTGTTTTTT. Protein product: CASSQGTGNGELFF.

This clone is a singleton in its sample. The rearrangement uses TRBV5-1 and TRBJ1-1; D is unclear. Germline V gene sequence: CDR1 SGHRS, CDR2 YFSETQ. The CDR3 consists of 14 residues. Trimming removed 4 bases at V and 5 bases at J, with 15 bases between. The CDR3 region has the DNA TGCGCCAGCAGCCGAGCGGGGTTAGGGACTGAAGCTTTCTTT. It specifies CASSRAGLGTEAFF.

This clone came up a few times. The chain recombines TRBV27 with TRBJ2-1; TRBD2 aligns across 8 bases. Losses at the gene ends were 2 bases for V and 7 bases for J; bases not matched to a gene: 7. CDR1 is MNHEY, CDR2 SMNVEV, per germline (reference sequence). This CDR3 contains 15 residues. The CDR3 DNA is TGTGCCAGCAGTTTAATAGCGGGGAACCGAAATGAGCAGTTCTTC. This translates into CASSLIAGNRNEQFF.

The chain has TRBV5-1 and TRBJ1-2; D might be TRBD1 (5 bases). The CDR3 is 14 residues long. Germline V gene data show CDR1 as SGHRS and CDR2 as YFSETQ. The V gene lost 1 base and the J gene lost 2 bases, with 9 bases spanning the gap. The CDR3 spells CASSLFGGNYGYTF. The CDR3 DNA is TGCGCCAGCAGCTTGTTTGGGGGGAACTATGGCTACACCTTC.

V gene TRBV6-5 combines with J gene TRBJ2-7; no clear D gene. CDR3 length: 14 amino acids. Germline V gene lookup returns CDR1 MNHEY and CDR2 SVGAGI. V gave up 2 bases and J gave up 0 bases, with 8 bases separating them. CDR3 residues: CASSYQVFSYEQYF. In DNA form, the CDR3 reads TGTGCCAGCAGTTACCAGGTTTTCTCCTACGAGCAGTACTTC.

CDR3 sequence reads: CASSQQSRAMNTEAFF. As DNA, the CDR3 is TGCGCCAGCAGCCAACAATCCAGGGCAATGAACACTGAAGCTTTCTTT. The chain links TRBV5-1 to TRBJ1-1; tentative D call: TRBD1 (5 bases). Per the germline V gene, CDR1 is SGHRS and CDR2 is YFSETQ. CDR3 length equals 16 residues. V lost 4 bases to trimming and J lost 0 bases, with 16 bases between them.

The gene calls are TRBV7-6 and TRBJ2-1, with D possibly TRBD2 on 5 matching bases. The CDR3 totals 16 residues. From germline, CDR1 is SGHVS and CDR2 FNYEAQ. V was pared by 1 base and J by 5 bases, with 15 bases between. The CDR3 is CASSLVWRGFNNEQFF. DNA for the CDR3: TGTGCCAGCAGCTTAGTTTGGCGCGGGTTTAACAATGAGCAGTTCTTC.

The V and J genes are TRBV15 and TRBJ1-1, with D unresolved. CDR1 and CDR2 from the germline V gene are LNHNV and YYDKDF (reference sequence). The CDR3 consists of 15 residues. With 0 bases removed from V and 0 bases from J, the gap between germline ends came to 8 bases. The CDR3 sequence is CATSRDRVLNTEAFF. The DNA of the CDR3 is TGTGCCACCAGCAGAGATCGCGTCTTGAACACTGAAGCTTTCTTT.

The V gene is TRBV4-2, the J gene TRBJ2-1, with 8 bases aligning to TRBD2. The germline gives CDR1 LGHNA, CDR2 YNFKEQ. The CDR3 has 17 residues. Losses at the gene ends were 3 bases for V and 3 bases for J; bases not matched to a gene: 10. As DNA, the CDR3 is TGTGCCAGCAGCCAGGGGATAAGCGGGGGTGGCTACAATGAGCAGTTCTTC. Amino acids: CASSQGISGGGYNEQFF.

This chain uses TRBV5-1 with TRBJ2-1; D perhaps matches TRBD2 (5 bases). The CDR3 has 14 residues. CDR1 and CDR2 from the germline V gene are SGHRS and YFSETQ. V lost 3 bases and J lost 8, with 15 bases in between. CDR3 in amino acids: CASSYRTGWDEQFF. In DNA, the CDR3 is TGCGCCAGCAGCTACCGGACTGGATGGGATGAGCAGTTCTTC.

The chain joins TRBV28 to TRBJ1-5; D gene uncertain. V gave up 4 bases and J gave up 2 bases, with 12 bases separating them. The CDR3 is made up of 15 amino acids. The germline V gene has CDR1 MDHEN and CDR2 SYDVKM. In nucleotides, the CDR3 is TGTGCCAGCAGTTCGCGGAAAGGCGGCAATCAGCCCCAGCATTTT. Its protein product is CASSSRKGGNQPQHF.

This clone was counted only a few times. The V and J genes are TRBV6-5 and TRBJ2-2; weak D call: TRBD1 (6 bases). V was shortened by 2 bases and J by 12 bases, with 10 bases between the two germline ends. The CDR3 extends over 12 amino acids. CDR1 and CDR2 from the germline V gene are MNHEY and SVGAGI. CDR3 in amino acids: CASSYLTGKLFF. The DNA for the CDR3 is TGTGCCAGCAGTTACCTTACAGGGAAGCTGTTTTTT.

This chain joins TRBV18 and TRBJ1-1; TRBD1 might be the D (5 bases). Between the trimmed V and J ends, which lost 3 bases and 5 bases, there was a span of 13 bases. CDR1 is KGHSH and CDR2 is LQKENI in the germline V gene. CDR3 length: 14 residues. The CDR3 region has the DNA TGTGCCAGCTCACCCGACAGAGTTAGGACTGAAGCTTTCTTT. Translating it yields CASSPDRVRTEAFF. The full variable domain, completed using reference TRBV18 and TRBJ1-1, is NAGVMQNPRHLVRRRGQEARLRCSPMKGHSHVYWYRQLPEEGLKFMVYLQKENIIDESGMPKERFSAEFPKEGPSILRIQQVVRGDSAAYFCASSPDRVRTEAFFGQGTRLTVV.

V is TRBV11-2 and J is TRBJ2-3; 9 nucleotides line up with TRBD2. The CDR3 runs 15 residues. Germline assignment: CDR1 SGHAT and CDR2 FQNNGV. Germline trimming cut 5 bases from V and 4 bases from J; bases unmatched to any gene: 7. The CDR3 here is CASSLAGNRADTQYF. The CDR3 bases are TGTGCCAGCAGCCTAGCGGGAAATAGGGCAGATACGCAGTATTTT. The full variable domain, rest sourced from reference TRBV11-2 and TRBJ2-3, is EAGVAQSPRYKIIEKRQSVAFWCNPISGHATLYWYQQILGQGPKLLIQFQNNGVVDDSQLPKDRFSAERLKGVDSTLKIQPAKLEDSAVYLCASSLAGNRADTQYFGPGTRLTVL.

This clone was seen more than once but under ten times. The rearrangement links TRBV7-8 to TRBJ2-5; TRBD1 aligns across 10 bases. Trimming removed 5 bases from V and 5 bases from J; junction bases left unmatched: 5. Germline V gene lookup returns CDR1 SGHVS and CDR2 FQNEAQ. The CDR3 contains 14 residues. The CDR3 sequence: CASSPTGGAETQYF. CDR3 bases: TGTGCCAGCAGCCCGACAGGGGGCGCGGAGACCCAGTACTTC.